This T cell receptor beta chain was documented in a study of blood T cell repertoires in COVID-19. Study-wide context: In each case, the material was cDNA or gDNA derived from T cells, B-cell-depleted T cells, or PBMCs.

Sequencing used immunoSEQ multiplex PCR; TCRdb keeps in-frame clones, though not all of them. The data hold 150,000 to 200,000 clones, with approximately 87% observed a single time. Trimming removed 2 bases from V and 4 bases from J, with 7 bases in between. Germline V gives CDR1 MNHEY, CDR2 SMNVEV (reference sequence). The CDR3 has 13 residues. Sample: peripheral blood. This receptor was obtained from a woman in her 70s with acute or convalescent COVID-19. This chain joins TRBV27 and TRBJ2-3, with D possibly TRBD2 on 5 matching bases. Written as DNA, the CDR3 is TGTGCCAGCAGTTTAGGGAGCGCAGATACGCAGTATTTT. Its protein product is CASSLGSADTQYF.